The subject of this entry is one T cell receptor (beta chain). As yet, its antigen is unknown. This CDR3 is 14 amino acids long. Germline V CDR1 and CDR2: SGHNT, YYREEE (reference sequence). V lost 10 bases to trimming and J lost 6 bases, with 19 bases between them. The protocol was immunoSEQ multiplex PCR, while the TCRdb copy is restricted to in-frame clones and leaves out a portion. Of about 93,000 clones in the sample, 85% to 95% are singletons; the top ten hold roughly 0.49%. The data were taken from a study of graft-versus-host responses after intestinal transplantation. Study-wide background: Every recipient had anti-thymocyte globulin induction and two to three years of tacrolimus plus steroids. Study outcomes and limitations: The marrow of recipients harbored GvH clones, and ileum or blood showed some of them first. Circulating GvH clones peaking coincided with falling HvG clones soon after transplant.

The sequence derives from a human donor who received an intestinal transplant. The gene calls are TRBV5-4 and TRBJ2-2; D is unclear. The input for sequencing was unstimulated CD8+ T cells sorted from spleen or lymph node cells, taken before intestinal transplant. CDR3 loop: CAWQDPVLPGELFF. CDR3 nucleotide sequence: TGTGCCTGGCAGGATCCCGTACTCCCCGGGGAGCTGTTTTTT.